The T cell receptor (beta chain) under discussion was sequenced for a study of T cells in Graves' hyperthyroidism and ophthalmopathy. The length of the CDR3 is 15 amino acids, counting both ends. In germline, CDR1 is GTSNPN, CDR2 SVGIG (reference sequence). Points on this clonotype: Because the CDR3's place on the DNA is in doubt, the DNA is left out and the CDR3 is given as listed by TCRdb.

TCR beta CDR3 sequences were amplified from RNA transcripts. TCR CDR3 regions were first amplified by RT-PCR with HTBI primers. TCRdb reprocessed the multiplex PCR reads with MiXCR, giving one entry per CDR3 protein. Of about 150,000 distinct CDR3 sequences listed, approximately 20% were seen once; the top ten hold 65% to 80%. This receptor was identified in a woman aged 50 to 60 with Graves' hyperthyroidism that later progressed to Graves' ophthalmopathy. What was sequenced was blood. The chain is built from TRBV30 and TRBJ2-7; the tabulated D call, TRBD2, remains unverified against the DNA. The chain's CDR3 is CAWVAVGSPPYEQHF.